Presented here are 31 T cell receptor beta chains from one specimen sequenced in a study of blood T cell repertoires in COVID-19. The repertoire was sequenced with immunoSEQ multiplex PCR; TCRdb's copy has only in-frame clones and lacks some. In the table there are 450,000 or so clones, over 85% of which are singletons. Sequencing input: peripheral blood. The receptors were sampled from a man aged 18-30 years with COVID-19, enrolled during active disease.

This clone has a single count. The rearrangement links TRBV7-8 to TRBJ1-1; D is perhaps TRBD1 (6 bases). Trimming took off 1 base at V and 0 bases at J, with 9 bases between the two ends. The germline gives CDR1 SGHVS, CDR2 FQNEAQ. The CDR3 loop spans 15 amino acids. This CDR3 is CASSLGPGVNTEAFF. The CDR3 nucleotides are TGTGCCAGCAGCTTAGGTCCAGGGGTGAACACTGAAGCTTTCTTT.

This rearrangement joins TRBV19 to TRBJ2-7; TRBD2 might be the D (7 bases). CDR3 length: 13 amino acids. The V and J ends lost 5 bases and 9 bases respectively, with 17 bases between them. CDR1 and CDR2 from the germline V gene are LNHDA and SQIVND (reference sequence). The CDR3 region has the DNA TGTGCCAGTAGTGCCCGACGGGGAGGGGGGCAGTACTTC. Its protein is CASSARRGGGQYF.

In this sample, this clone turned up a few times. J is TRBJ1-5 and V is TRBV7-9; 9 bases agree with TRBD1. Losses at the gene ends were 5 bases for V and 3 bases for J; bases not matched to a gene: 8. CDR1 is SEHNR, CDR2 FQNEAQ, per germline (reference sequence). The CDR3 loop spans 16 amino acids. The CDR3 sequence is CASSPGGQGLNQPQHF. The CDR3 coding sequence is TGTGCCAGCAGCCCCGGGGGACAGGGCCTCAATCAGCCCCAGCATTTT.

This chain joins TRBV18 and TRBJ1-4, with D possibly being TRBD1 (5 bases). V shed 4 bases and J shed 0 bases, with 15 bases lying between them. Germline lookup yields CDR1 KGHSH and CDR2 LQKENI. This CDR3 is built from 17 residues. The CDR3 sequence is CASSQYQTDATNEKLFF. The CDR3 region has the DNA TGTGCCAGCTCACAGTATCAGACAGATGCAACTAATGAAAAACTGTTTTTT.

The rearrangement links TRBV19 to TRBJ1-5, with D perhaps TRBD1 (5 bases). CDR3 length: 15 residues. Trimming took 3 bases from V and 3 from J, leaving 12 bases between them. Germline CDR1 and CDR2: LNHDA and SQIVND (reference sequence). The CDR3 DNA follows: TGTGCCAGTAGTATGCAGCCAGGGTTCAATCAGCCCCAGCATTTT. This codes for CASSMQPGFNQPQHF.

This chain links TRBV4-2 with TRBJ2-5, with 7 bases matching TRBD2. This CDR3 comprises 15 residues. Losses at the gene ends were 4 bases for V and 5 bases for J; bases not matched to a gene: 10. Germline V gives CDR1 LGHNA, CDR2 YNFKEQ. The CDR3 DNA reads TGTGCCAGCAGCCCAGATTCGGGGGGAAAGGAGACCCAGTACTTC. This translates into CASSPDSGGKETQYF.

This rearrangement joins TRBV5-8 to TRBJ2-1, with TRBD2 identical over 10 bases. V lost 4 bases, J lost 9 bases, and 22 bases stayed unmatched. The CDR3 loop spans 19 amino acids. In germline, CDR1 is SGHTS, CDR2 YDEGEE. The CDR3 region has the DNA TGTGCCAGCAGCCGTGGGCGACAGTTTAGGCTAGCGGGAGCGTTTGAGCAGTTCTTC. It translates to CASSRGRQFRLAGAFEQFF.

The V call is TRBV19, the J call TRBJ2-3; D is possibly TRBD2 (6 bases). Germline assignment: CDR1 LNHDA and CDR2 SQIVND (reference sequence). Trimming removed 0 bases at V and 4 bases at J, with 17 bases between. The CDR3 contains 17 residues. The CDR3 protein is CASSIDWDSAGPDTQYF. Here the CDR3 DNA reads TGTGCCAGTAGTATAGATTGGGACTCTGCTGGCCCAGATACGCAGTATTTT.

V usage is TRBV10-2 and J usage is TRBJ1-4, with 9 positions matching TRBD1. Looked up from germline, CDR1 is WSHSY and CDR2 is SAAADI. Trimming cost V 4 bases and J 8 bases; bases outside gene matches: 8. There are 15 residues in the CDR3. The CDR3 spells CASSASGQGMEKLFF. The CDR3 DNA is TGCGCCAGCAGTGCGTCGGGACAGGGAATGGAAAAACTGTTTTTT.

The chain recombines TRBV7-3 with TRBJ2-1; tentatively, D is TRBD1 (5 bases). Per the germline V gene, CDR1 is SGHTA and CDR2 is FQGTGA. Trimming left V 5 bases short and J 4 bases short, with 12 bases between. There are 14 residues in the CDR3. The CDR3 bases are TGTGCCAGCAGCGTCGACAGCCTATACAATGAGCAGTTCTTC. Residues: CASSVDSLYNEQFF.

CDR3 nucleotides: TGTGCCAGCAGCTTCAACTCTGGGGCCAACGTCCTGACTTTC. Protein product: CASSFNSGANVLTF. The rearrangement uses TRBV5-4 and TRBJ2-6; D unclear. The V and J ends lost 2 bases and 0 bases respectively, with 3 bases between them. The germline V gene has CDR1 SGHNT and CDR2 YYREEE (reference sequence). The CDR3 runs 14 residues. The full variable domain, rest sourced from reference TRBV5-4 and TRBJ2-6, is ETGVTQSPTHLIKTRGQQVTLRCSSQSGHNTVSWYQQALGQGPQFIFQYYREEENGRGNFPPRFSGLQFPNYSSELNVNALELDDSALYLCASSFNSGANVLTFGAGSRLTVL.

CDR3 amino acids: CASSSLAGALNEQFF. The CDR3 DNA reads as TGTGCCAGCAGTTCACTAGCGGGGGCACTCAATGAGCAGTTCTTC. The chain carries TRBV6-2 or TRBV6-3 and TRBJ2-1; TRBD2 matches 11 bases. J was trimmed by 6 bases and V by 4 bases; bases with no gene match: 5. Germline V gene data show CDR1 as MNHEY and CDR2 as SVGEGT. The length of the CDR3 is 15 residues.

The genes are TRBV7-9 and TRBJ2-1, with D unresolved. Trimming removed 6 bases from V and 4 bases from J, with 10 bases in between. The CDR3 has 13 residues. Germline values: CDR1 SEHNR, CDR2 FQNEAQ (reference sequence). The CDR3 nucleotides are TGTGCCAGCAGGGAAGGAGCGTACAATGAGCAGTTCTTC. Amino acids: CASREGAYNEQFF.

In its sample, this clone was seen once. The chain links TRBV7-9 to TRBJ2-7, with 7 nucleotides matching TRBD1. The length of the CDR3 is 16 residues. Trimming removed 5 bases from V and 0 bases from J; junction bases left unmatched: 10. Germline CDR1 SEHNR, CDR2 FQNEAQ (reference sequence). The CDR3 is CASSPDRTSFSYEQYF. The CDR3, as DNA: TGTGCCAGCAGCCCGGACAGGACCTCCTTCTCCTACGAGCAGTACTTC.

This clone was counted only a few times. The V and J genes are TRBV5-6 and TRBJ2-2; no reliable D call. CDR3 size: 15 residues. CDR1 is SGHDT and CDR2 is YYEEEE in the germline V gene. The V end lost 3 bases, the J end lost 1 base, and 10 bases lay between the germline ends. CDR3 nucleotide sequence: TGTGCCAGCAGCTCCGACACGGAGAACACCGGGGAGCTGTTTTTT. Translation: CASSSDTENTGELFF.

V gene TRBV24-1 combines with J gene TRBJ2-1; D is unresolved. V was shortened by 4 bases and J by 5 bases, with 17 bases between the two germline ends. Germline V gene lookup returns CDR1 KGHDR and CDR2 SFDVKD. The CDR3 is 16 residues long. The CDR3, as DNA: TGTGCCACCAGTGACACACACCGAACGATGCACAATGAGCAGTTCTTC. Protein: CATSDTHRTMHNEQFF.

This clone has just one count. V usage is TRBV5-1 and J usage is TRBJ1-3, with a weak D call TRBD1 (5 bases). Germline V gives CDR1 SGHRS, CDR2 YFSETQ. The CDR3 has 15 residues. Between the trimmed V and J ends, which lost 5 bases and 8 bases, there was a span of 20 bases. In DNA form, the CDR3 reads TGCGCCAGCAGTTGGCAGGGTAATAGGGAAGACACCATATATTTT. It is translated as CASSWQGNREDTIYF.

J is TRBJ2-7 and V is TRBV4-1; a possible D gene is TRBD2 (6 bases). Germline V CDR1 and CDR2: MGHRA, YSYEKL. There are 15 residues in the CDR3. V was clipped by 0 bases and J by 3 bases, with 12 bases between them. In nucleotides, the CDR3 is TGCGCCAGCAGCCAAGATCCGGGAGCCGGCTACGAGCAGTACTTC. Translating it yields CASSQDPGAGYEQYF.

The V and J genes are TRBV30 and TRBJ2-6; no clear D. Germline loops: CDR1 GTSNPN, CDR2 SVGIG (reference sequence). V was trimmed by 3 bases and J by 0 bases, leaving 3 bases between them. The CDR3 has 13 residues. The CDR3 sequence is CAWSFSGANVLTF. CDR3 nucleotides: TGTGCCTGGAGCTTCTCTGGGGCCAACGTCCTGACTTTC.

This chain joins TRBV10-1 and TRBJ2-1; maybe TRBD2 (7 bases). The CDR3 runs 13 residues. Germline loops: CDR1 WNHNN, CDR2 SYGVQD (reference sequence). Trimming removed 11 bases at V and 4 bases at J, with 15 bases between. Here the CDR3 DNA reads TGCGCCGGACAGAGCGGGGAGTACAATGAGCAGTTCTTC. It yields the protein CAGQSGEYNEQFF.

The chain combines TRBV7-6 with TRBJ1-1; D remains ambiguous. Germline V lookup: CDR1 SGHVS, CDR2 FNYEAQ. Trimming left V 5 bases short and J 1 base short, with 8 bases between. The length of the CDR3 is 13 residues. CDR3 in DNA: TGTGCCAGCAGCCACCTAGGGAACACTGAAGCTTTCTTT. This codes for CASSHLGNTEAFF.

This clone was observed a single time. The chain has TRBV27 and TRBJ2-1; the D is unclear. Germline CDR1 is MNHEY and CDR2 is SMNVEV (reference sequence). The germline V and J ends were trimmed by 2 bases and 7 bases, with 9 bases remaining between them. The CDR3 contains 13 residues. The CDR3 nucleotides read TGTGCCAGCAGTTTAACATCCGTAAATGAGCAGTTCTTC. Its protein is CASSLTSVNEQFF.

This chain links TRBV11-2 with TRBJ1-6, with 7 bases lining up with TRBD1. The trim removed 3 bases at V and 8 bases at J, leaving 1 base unmatched. From germline, CDR1 is SGHAT and CDR2 FQNNGV. The CDR3 is 13 amino acids. CDR3 loop: CASSFGTDSPLHF. For the CDR3, the DNA is TGTGCCAGCAGCTTTGGGACAGATTCACCCCTCCACTTT.

Concerning this clone: The same CDR3 arises from other DNA sequences in this sample as well. V and J are TRBV24-1 and TRBJ2-3; D is uncertain. CDR3 length: 13 residues. The germline V gene encodes CDR1 KGHDR and CDR2 SFDVKD. The ends were cut back, 2 bases at V and 0 bases at J, with 2 bases in the middle. CDR3 in amino acids: CATSDSSTDTQYF. CDR3 in DNA: TGTGCCACCAGTGATTCTAGCACAGATACGCAGTATTTT.

The chain links TRBV24-1 to TRBJ1-1; D remains ambiguous. Between the trimmed V and J ends, which lost 8 bases and 1 base, there was a span of 13 bases. The CDR3 runs 14 residues. CDR1 and CDR2 (germline): KGHDR, SFDVKD. The CDR3 sequence is CATISYSSNTEAFF. As DNA, the CDR3 is TGTGCCACCATTTCATACAGTTCGAACACTGAAGCTTTCTTT.

The chain carries TRBV4-2 and TRBJ2-7, with D possibly TRBD2 on 5 matching bases. The CDR3 runs to 14 residues. Germline loops: CDR1 LGHNA, CDR2 YNFKEQ. V was clipped by 4 bases and J by 3 bases, with 13 bases between them. Here the CDR3 reads CASSPKREGYEQYF. The CDR3 DNA is TGTGCCAGCAGCCCCAAGCGAGAGGGCTACGAGCAGTACTTC.

V usage is TRBV5-8 and J usage is TRBJ2-3, with 14 positions matching TRBD2. The CDR3 is 19 residues long. CDR1 and CDR2 from the germline V gene are SGHTS and YDEGEE. V was clipped by 4 bases and J by 0 bases; unmatched bases: 10. CDR3 in DNA: TGTGCCAGCAGCCGGGGACTAGCGGGGGCGACGGGGAGCACAGATACGCAGTATTTT. Translated: CASSRGLAGATGSTDTQYF.

This clone appeared a single time. The gene calls are TRBV11-1 and TRBJ2-4, with D possibly being TRBD1 (6 bases). V was shortened by 5 bases and J by 8 bases, with 22 bases between the two germline ends. Per germline, CDR1 SGHAT and CDR2 FQDESV (reference sequence). The length of the CDR3 is 16 residues. CDR3 sequence (DNA): TGTGCCAGCAGCCGAAGGACAGACCCCTACTCGGACATTCAGTACTTC. Protein product: CASSRRTDPYSDIQYF.

This rearrangement joins TRBV13 to TRBJ1-3, with 8 positions matching TRBD1. CDR1 is PRHDT, CDR2 FYEKMQ, per germline (reference sequence). The ends lost 1 base at V and 0 bases at J; junction bases unmatched: 5. The CDR3 extends over 17 amino acids. The CDR3 DNA sequence: TGTGCCAGCAGCTTAGACGGGACAGGTACCTCTGGAAACACCATATATTTT. As protein: CASSLDGTGTSGNTIYF.

V usage is TRBV9 and J usage is TRBJ2-7; D is undetermined. Germline loops: CDR1 SGDLS, CDR2 YYNGEE. Trimming shortened V by 0 bases and J by 3 bases, and 7 bases separated the two germline ends. The CDR3 has 13 amino acids. In nucleotides, the CDR3 is TGTGCCAGCAGCGTAGCACCGGGCTACGAGCAGTACTTC. Amino acid sequence: CASSVAPGYEQYF. The variable domain in full, completed from reference TRBV9 and TRBJ2-7, reads DSGVTQTPKHLITATGQRVTLRCSPRSGDLSVYWYQQSLDQGLQFLIQYYNGEERAKGNILERFSAQQFPDLHSELNLSSLELGDSALYFCASSVAPGYEQYFGPGTRLTVT.

This clone was seen a few times. The J gene is TRBJ2-7, the V gene TRBV6-4, with D unclear. Trimming took off 6 bases at V and 5 bases at J, with 5 bases between the two ends. Germline CDR1 MRHNA, CDR2 SNTAGT. CDR3 size: 10 residues. The DNA for the CDR3 is TGTGCCAGCAGAAATAACGAGCAGTACTTC. Translating gives CASRNNEQYF.